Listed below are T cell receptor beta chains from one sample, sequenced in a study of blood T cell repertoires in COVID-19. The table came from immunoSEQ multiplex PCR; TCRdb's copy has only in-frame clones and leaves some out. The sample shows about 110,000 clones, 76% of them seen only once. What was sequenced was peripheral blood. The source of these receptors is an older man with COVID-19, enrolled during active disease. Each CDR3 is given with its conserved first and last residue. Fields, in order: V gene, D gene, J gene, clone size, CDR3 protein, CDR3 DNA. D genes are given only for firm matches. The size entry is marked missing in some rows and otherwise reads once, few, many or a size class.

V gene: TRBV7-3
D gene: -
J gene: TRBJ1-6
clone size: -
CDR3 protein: CASSAPGGILHF
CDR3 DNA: TGTGCCAGCAGCGCACCGGGGGGGATCCTCCACTTT

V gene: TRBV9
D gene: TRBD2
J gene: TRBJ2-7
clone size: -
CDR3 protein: CASSVAGGLAGGLGEQYF
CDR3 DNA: TGTGCCAGCAGCGTAGCTGGGGGACTAGCGGGAGGGCTTGGCGAGCAGTACTTC

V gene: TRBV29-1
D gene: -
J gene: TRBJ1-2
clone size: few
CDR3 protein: CSVEPANYGYTF
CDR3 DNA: TGCAGCGTTGAGCCAGCTAACTATGGCTACACCTTC

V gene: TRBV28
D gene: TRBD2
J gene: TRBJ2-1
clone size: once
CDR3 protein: CASIAGGPYNEQFF
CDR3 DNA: TGTGCCAGCATAGCGGGAGGTCCGTACAATGAGCAGTTCTTC

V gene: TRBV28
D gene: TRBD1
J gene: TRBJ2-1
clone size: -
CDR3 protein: CASSTRDRRWNEQFF
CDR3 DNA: TGTGCCAGCAGTACCCGGGACAGGCGCTGGAATGAGCAGTTCTTC

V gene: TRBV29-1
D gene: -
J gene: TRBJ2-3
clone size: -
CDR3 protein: CSVALAVTDTQYF
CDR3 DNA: TGCAGCGTTGCACTAGCCGTGACAGATACGCAGTATTTT

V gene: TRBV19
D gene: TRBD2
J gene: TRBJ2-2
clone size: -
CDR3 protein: CASGTSGRVTGELFF
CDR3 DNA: TGTGCCAGCGGGACTAGCGGGAGGGTGACCGGGGAGCTGTTTTTT

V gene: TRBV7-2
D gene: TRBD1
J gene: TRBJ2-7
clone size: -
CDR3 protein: CASSLSEGASYEQYF
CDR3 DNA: TGTGCCAGCAGCTTATCTGAGGGGGCCTCCTACGAGCAGTACTTC

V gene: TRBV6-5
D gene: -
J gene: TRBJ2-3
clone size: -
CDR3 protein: CASGGGADTQYF
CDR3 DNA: TGTGCCAGCGGCGGAGGTGCAGATACGCAGTATTTT

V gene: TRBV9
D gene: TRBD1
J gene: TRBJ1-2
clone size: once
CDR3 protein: CASSAGGQGANGYTF
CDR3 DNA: TGTGCCAGCAGCGCAGGGGGACAGGGCGCGAATGGCTACACCTTC

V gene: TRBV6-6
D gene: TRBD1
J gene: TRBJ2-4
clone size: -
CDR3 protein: CASSYPPGQGDIQYF
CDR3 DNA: TGTGCCAGCAGTTACCCGCCGGGACAGGGGGACATTCAGTACTTC

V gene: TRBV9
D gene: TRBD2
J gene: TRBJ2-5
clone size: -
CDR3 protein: CASSSGLAGGLETQYF
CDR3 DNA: TGTGCCAGCAGCTCGGGACTAGCGGGAGGTTTAGAGACCCAGTACTTC

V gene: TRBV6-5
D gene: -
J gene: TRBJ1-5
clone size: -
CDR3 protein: CASRGTPPNQPQHF
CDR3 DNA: TGTGCCAGCAGAGGGACACCCCCAAATCAGCCCCAGCATTTT

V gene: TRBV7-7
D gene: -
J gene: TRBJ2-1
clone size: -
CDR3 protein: CASSPGGRDEQFF
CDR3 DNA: TGTGCTAGCAGCCCAGGTGGCCGTGATGAGCAGTTCTTC

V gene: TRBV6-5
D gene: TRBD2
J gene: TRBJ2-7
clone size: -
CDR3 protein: CASSSHGTSGTIEQYF
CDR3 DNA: TGTGCCAGCAGTTCCCACGGGACTAGCGGGACGATCGAGCAGTACTTC

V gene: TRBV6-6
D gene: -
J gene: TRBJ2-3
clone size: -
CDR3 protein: CASSDSRGTDTQYF
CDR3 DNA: TGTGCCAGCAGCGACTCCCGCGGCACAGATACGCAGTATTTT

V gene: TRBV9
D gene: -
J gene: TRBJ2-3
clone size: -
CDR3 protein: CASSVSGGLDTQYF
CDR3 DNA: TGTGCCAGCAGCGTTAGCGGAGGTCTGGATACGCAGTATTTT

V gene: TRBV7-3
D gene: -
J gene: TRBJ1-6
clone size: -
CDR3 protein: CASRASSSYNSPLHF
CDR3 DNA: TGTGCCAGCAGGGCTTCCAGCTCCTATAATTCACCCCTCCACTTT

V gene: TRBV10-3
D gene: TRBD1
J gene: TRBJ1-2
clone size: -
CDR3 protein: CAITLGQGDGYTF
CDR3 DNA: TGTGCCATCACCCTGGGACAGGGAGATGGCTACACCTTC

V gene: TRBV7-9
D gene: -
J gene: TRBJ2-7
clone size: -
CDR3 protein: CASSPAYEQYF
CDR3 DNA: TGTGCCAGCAGCCCAGCCTACGAGCAGTACTTC

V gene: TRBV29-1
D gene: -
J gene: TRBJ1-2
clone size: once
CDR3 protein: CSVISRDTDYGYTF
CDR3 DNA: TGCAGCGTGATCAGCAGGGATACGGACTATGGCTACACCTTC

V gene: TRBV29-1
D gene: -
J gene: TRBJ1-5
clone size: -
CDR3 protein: CSVMAGSNQPQHF
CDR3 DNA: TGCAGCGTTATGGCCGGGAGCAATCAGCCCCAGCATTTT

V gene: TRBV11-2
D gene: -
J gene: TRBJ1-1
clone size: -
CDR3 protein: CASSISRGETEAFF
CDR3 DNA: TGTGCCAGCAGCATTTCGCGGGGGGAAACTGAAGCTTTCTTT

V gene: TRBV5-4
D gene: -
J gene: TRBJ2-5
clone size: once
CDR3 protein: CASNEGGQETQYF
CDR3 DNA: TGTGCCAGCAACGAGGGCGGCCAAGAGACCCAGTACTTC

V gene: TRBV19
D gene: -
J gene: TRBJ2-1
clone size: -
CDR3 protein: CASSPGLINEQFF
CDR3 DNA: TGTGCCAGTAGTCCAGGACTGATTAATGAGCAGTTCTTC

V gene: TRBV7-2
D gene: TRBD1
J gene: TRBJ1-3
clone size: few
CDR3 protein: CASSLAGTDDANSGNTIYF
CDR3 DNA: TGTGCCAGCAGCTTAGCCGGGACAGATGATGCCAATTCTGGAAACACCATATATTTT

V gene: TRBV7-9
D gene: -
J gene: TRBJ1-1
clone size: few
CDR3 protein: CASSLTQAGGTEAFF
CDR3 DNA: TGTGCCAGCAGCTTAACCCAGGCGGGAGGCACTGAAGCTTTCTTT

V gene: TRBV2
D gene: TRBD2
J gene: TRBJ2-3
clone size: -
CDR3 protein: CASRKEGGLAGDTDTQYF
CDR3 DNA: TGTGCCAGCAGAAAGGAAGGCGGACTAGCGGGGGACACAGATACGCAGTATTTT

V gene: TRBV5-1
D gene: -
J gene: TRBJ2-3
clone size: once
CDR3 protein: CASSPGGSEALLDTQYF
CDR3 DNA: TGCGCCAGCAGCCCTGGAGGGAGCGAAGCACTTTTAGATACGCAGTATTTT

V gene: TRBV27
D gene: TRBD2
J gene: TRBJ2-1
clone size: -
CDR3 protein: CASSPLAAGHNEQFF
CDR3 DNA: TGTGCCAGCAGTCCGCTAGCGGCCGGGCACAATGAGCAGTTCTTC

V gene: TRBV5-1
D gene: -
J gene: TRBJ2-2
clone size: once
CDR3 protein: CASSLDPSSGELFF
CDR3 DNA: TGCGCCAGCAGCTTGGACCCCTCGAGCGGGGAGCTGTTTTTT

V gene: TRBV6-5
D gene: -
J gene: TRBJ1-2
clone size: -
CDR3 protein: CAGSYAGDLSTGYTF
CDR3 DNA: TGTGCCGGCAGTTACGCGGGTGACCTCTCGACCGGCTACACCTTC

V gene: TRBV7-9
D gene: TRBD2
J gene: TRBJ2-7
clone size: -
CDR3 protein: CASSPPGLAGLSSYEQYF
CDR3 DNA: TGTGCCAGCAGCCCACCGGGACTAGCGGGATTGAGCTCCTACGAGCAGTACTTC

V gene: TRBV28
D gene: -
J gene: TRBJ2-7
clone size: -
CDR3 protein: CASSWVGRTEQYF
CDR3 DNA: TGTGCCAGCAGTTGGGTTGGGAGGACCGAGCAGTACTTC

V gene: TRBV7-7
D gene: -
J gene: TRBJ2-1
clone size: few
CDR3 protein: CASSLAPGTYNEQFF
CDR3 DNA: TGTGCTAGCAGCTTAGCCCCCGGGACTTACAATGAGCAGTTCTTC

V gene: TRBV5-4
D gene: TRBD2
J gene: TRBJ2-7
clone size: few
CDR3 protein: CASSGEGLHHYEQYF
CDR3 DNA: TGTGCCAGCAGCGGGGAGGGACTACACCACTACGAGCAGTACTTC

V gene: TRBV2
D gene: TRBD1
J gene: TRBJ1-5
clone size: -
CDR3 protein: CASSEGQGNNQPQHF
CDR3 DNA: TGTGCCAGCAGTGAGGGACAGGGGAACAATCAGCCCCAGCATTTT

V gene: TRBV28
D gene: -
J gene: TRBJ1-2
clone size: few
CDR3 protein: CASSPPGVVGGYTF
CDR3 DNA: TGTGCCAGCAGTCCCCCAGGGGTGGTAGGGGGCTACACCTTC

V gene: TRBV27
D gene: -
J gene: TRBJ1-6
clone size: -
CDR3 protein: CASSRRVADSPLHF
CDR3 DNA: TGTGCCAGCAGTCGGCGGGTAGCAGATTCACCCCTCCACTTT

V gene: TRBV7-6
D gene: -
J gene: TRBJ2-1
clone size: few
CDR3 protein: CASSLDGLSYNEQFF
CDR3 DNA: TGTGCCAGCAGCTTAGACGGACTTTCCTACAATGAGCAGTTCTTC

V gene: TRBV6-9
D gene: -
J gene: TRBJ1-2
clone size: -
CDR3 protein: CASRVTGTSRDGYTF
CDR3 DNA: TGTGCCAGCAGAGTTACAGGGACATCGAGGGATGGCTACACCTTC

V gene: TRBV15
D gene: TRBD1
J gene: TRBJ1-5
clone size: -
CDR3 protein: CATSISPGTGNKPQHF
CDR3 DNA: TGTGCCACCAGCATCAGTCCCGGGACAGGGAACAAGCCCCAGCATTTT

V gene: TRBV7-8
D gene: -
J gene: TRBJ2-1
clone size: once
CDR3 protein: CASSPPRYNEQFF
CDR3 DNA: TGTGCCAGCAGCCCCCCCCGCTACAATGAGCAGTTCTTC

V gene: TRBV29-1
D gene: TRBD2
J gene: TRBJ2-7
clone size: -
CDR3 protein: CSVDVWGLTSGREQYF
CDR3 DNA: TGCAGCGTTGATGTGTGGGGATTGACTAGCGGGAGGGAGCAGTACTTC

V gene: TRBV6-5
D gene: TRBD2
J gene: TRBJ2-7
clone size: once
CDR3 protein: CASSHSGSSAYEQYF
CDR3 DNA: TGTGCCAGCAGTCATAGCGGGAGTTCTGCCTACGAGCAGTACTTC

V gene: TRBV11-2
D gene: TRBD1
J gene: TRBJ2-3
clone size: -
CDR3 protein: CASSLDRGTGGTDTQYF
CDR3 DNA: TGTGCCAGCAGCTTAGATCGAGGTACAGGGGGGACAGATACGCAGTATTTT

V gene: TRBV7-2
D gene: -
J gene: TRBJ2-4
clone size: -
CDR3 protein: CASSPGGPAKNIQYF
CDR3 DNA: TGTGCCAGCAGCCCGGGGGGCCCGGCCAAAAACATTCAGTACTTC

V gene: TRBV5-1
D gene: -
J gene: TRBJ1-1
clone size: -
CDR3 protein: CASSLGHTEAFF
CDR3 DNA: TGCGCCAGCAGCTTGGGGCACACTGAAGCTTTCTTT

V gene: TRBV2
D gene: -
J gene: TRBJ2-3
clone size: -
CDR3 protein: CASSVGRTDTQYF
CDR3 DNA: TGTGCCAGCAGTGTTGGCCGCACAGATACGCAGTATTTT

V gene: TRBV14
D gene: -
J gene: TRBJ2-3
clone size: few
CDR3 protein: CASSQDPEGADTQYF
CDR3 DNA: TGTGCCAGCAGCCAAGATCCGGAGGGCGCAGATACGCAGTATTTT

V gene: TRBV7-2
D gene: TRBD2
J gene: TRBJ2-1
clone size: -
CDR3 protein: CASSSGTSSNEQFF
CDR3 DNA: TGTGCCAGCAGCTCCGGGACTAGCTCCAATGAGCAGTTCTTC

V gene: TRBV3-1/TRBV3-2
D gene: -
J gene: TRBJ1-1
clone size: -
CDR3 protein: CASTLGVNTEAFF
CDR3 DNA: TGTGCCAGCACTCTCGGGGTGAACACTGAAGCTTTCTTT

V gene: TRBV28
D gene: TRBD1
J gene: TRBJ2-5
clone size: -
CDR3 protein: CASRGPGQGTETQYF
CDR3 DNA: TGTGCCAGCAGGGGGCCGGGACAGGGGACTGAGACCCAGTACTTC

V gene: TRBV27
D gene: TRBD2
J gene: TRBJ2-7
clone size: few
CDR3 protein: CASSSGLAGAYEQYF
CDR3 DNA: TGTGCCAGCAGTTCGGGACTAGCGGGAGCCTACGAGCAGTACTTC

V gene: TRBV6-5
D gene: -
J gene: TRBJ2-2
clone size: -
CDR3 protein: CASSYRRAVHGELFF
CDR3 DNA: TGTGCCAGCAGTTACCGGCGGGCGGTCCACGGGGAGCTGTTTTTT

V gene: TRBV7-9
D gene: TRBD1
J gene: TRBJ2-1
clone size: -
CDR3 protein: CASSHSTGLYNEQFF
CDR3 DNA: TGTGCCAGCAGCCACTCGACAGGGCTCTACAATGAGCAGTTCTTC

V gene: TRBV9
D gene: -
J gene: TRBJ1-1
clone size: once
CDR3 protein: CASSRGRDWNTEAFF
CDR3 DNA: TGTGCCAGCAGCCGAGGGAGAGACTGGAACACTGAAGCTTTCTTT

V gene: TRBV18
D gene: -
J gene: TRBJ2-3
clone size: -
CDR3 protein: CASSPQGADTQYF
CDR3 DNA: TGTGCCAGCTCACCACAGGGAGCAGATACGCAGTATTTT

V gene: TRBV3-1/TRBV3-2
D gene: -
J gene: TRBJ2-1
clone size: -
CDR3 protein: CASSQGSSYNEQFF
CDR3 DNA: TGTGCCAGCAGCCAAGGGAGCTCCTACAATGAGCAGTTCTTC

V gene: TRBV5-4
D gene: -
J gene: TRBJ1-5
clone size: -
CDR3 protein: CASSLDLDSDSNQPQHF
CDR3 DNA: TGTGCCAGCAGCTTGGATCTGGACAGTGATAGCAATCAGCCCCAGCATTTT